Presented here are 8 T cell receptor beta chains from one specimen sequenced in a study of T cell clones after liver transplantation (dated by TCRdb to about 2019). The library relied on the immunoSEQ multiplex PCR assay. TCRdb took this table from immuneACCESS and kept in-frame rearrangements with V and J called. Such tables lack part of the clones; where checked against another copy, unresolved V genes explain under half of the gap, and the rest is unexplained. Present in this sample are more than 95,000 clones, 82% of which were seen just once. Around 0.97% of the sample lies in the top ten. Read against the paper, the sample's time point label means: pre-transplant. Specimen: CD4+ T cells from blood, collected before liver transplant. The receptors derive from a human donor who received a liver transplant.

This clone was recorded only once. In nucleotides, the CDR3 is TGTGCCAGCAGAAAAGCAGGGATCCACGAGCAGTACTTC. It is translated as CASRKAGIHEQYF. The V and J genes are TRBV6-1 and TRBJ2-7, with D maybe TRBD1 (5 bases). Trimming cost V 6 bases and J 5 bases, with 14 bases left between them. Germline CDR1 and CDR2: MNHNS and SASEGT. The CDR3 has 13 amino acids.

The CDR3 DNA reads as TGTGCCAGCACTGGGGGTTGGACCGGGGAGCTGTTTTTT. This codes for CASTGGWTGELFF. The chain couples TRBV6-1 to TRBJ2-2; D may be TRBD1 or TRBD2 (5 bases each). Germline loops: CDR1 MNHNS, CDR2 SASEGT. V was trimmed by 7 bases and J by 5 bases, leaving 11 bases between them. This CDR3 has 13 residues.

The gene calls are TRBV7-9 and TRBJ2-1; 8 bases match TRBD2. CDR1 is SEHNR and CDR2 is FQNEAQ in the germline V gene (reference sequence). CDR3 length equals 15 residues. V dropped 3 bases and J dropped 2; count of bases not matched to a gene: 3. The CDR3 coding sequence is TGTGCCAGCAGCTTCACTAGCGGAACCTACAATGAGCAGTTCTTC. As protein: CASSFTSGTYNEQFF.

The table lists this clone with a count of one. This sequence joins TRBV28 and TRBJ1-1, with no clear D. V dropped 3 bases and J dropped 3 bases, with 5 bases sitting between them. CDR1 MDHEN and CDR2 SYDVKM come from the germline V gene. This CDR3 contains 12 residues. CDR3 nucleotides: TGTGCCAGCAGTTTGGCGGACACTGAAGCTTTCTTT. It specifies CASSLADTEAFF.

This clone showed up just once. The chain's CDR3 is CASRGAGNEQFF. CDR3 coding DNA: TGTGCCAGCAGGGGGGCTGGGAATGAGCAGTTCTTC. This rearrangement joins TRBV6-6 to TRBJ2-1, with D possibly TRBD1 on 6 matching bases. V was clipped by 6 bases and J by 7 bases, with 10 bases between them. The CDR3 is 12 amino acids. The germline V gene has CDR1 MNHNY and CDR2 SVGAGI (reference sequence).

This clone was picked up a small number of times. The CDR3 sequence: CASSPRTGNSPLHF. For the CDR3, the DNA is TGTGCCAGCAGTCCGAGGACAGGAAATTCACCCCTCCACTTT. The chain uses TRBV27 and TRBJ1-6; TRBD1 aligns across 7 bases. CDR3 length equals 14 residues. CDR1 and CDR2 (germline): MNHEY, SMNVEV (reference sequence). V was pared by 5 bases and J by 7 bases, with 5 bases of the junction left unmatched.

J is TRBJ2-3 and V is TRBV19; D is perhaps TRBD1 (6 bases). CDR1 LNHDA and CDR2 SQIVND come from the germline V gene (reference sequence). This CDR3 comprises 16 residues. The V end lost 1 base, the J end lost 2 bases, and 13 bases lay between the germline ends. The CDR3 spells CASSIGQGKDTDTQYF. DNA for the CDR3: TGTGCCAGTAGTATAGGGCAGGGGAAGGACACAGATACGCAGTATTTT.

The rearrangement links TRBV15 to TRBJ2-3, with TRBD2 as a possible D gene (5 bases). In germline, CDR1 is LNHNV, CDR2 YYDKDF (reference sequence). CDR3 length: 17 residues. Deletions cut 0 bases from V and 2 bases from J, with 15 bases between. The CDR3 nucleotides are TGTGCCACCAGCAGAGATTTCCGGGGTCCTACCACAGATACGCAGTATTTT. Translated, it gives CATSRDFRGPTTDTQYF.